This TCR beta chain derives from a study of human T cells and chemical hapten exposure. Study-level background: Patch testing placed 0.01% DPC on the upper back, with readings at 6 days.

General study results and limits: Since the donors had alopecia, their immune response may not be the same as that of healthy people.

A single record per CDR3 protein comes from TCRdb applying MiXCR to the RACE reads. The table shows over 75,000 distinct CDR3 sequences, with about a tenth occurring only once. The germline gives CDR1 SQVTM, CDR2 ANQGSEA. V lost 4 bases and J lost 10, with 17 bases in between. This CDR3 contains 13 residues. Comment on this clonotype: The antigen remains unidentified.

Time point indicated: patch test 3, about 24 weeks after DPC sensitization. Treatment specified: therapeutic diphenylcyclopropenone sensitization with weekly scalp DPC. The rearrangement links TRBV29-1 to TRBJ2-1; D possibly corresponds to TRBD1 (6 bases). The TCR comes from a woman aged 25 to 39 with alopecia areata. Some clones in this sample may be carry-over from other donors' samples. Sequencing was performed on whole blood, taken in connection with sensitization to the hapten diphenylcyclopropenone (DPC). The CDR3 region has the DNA TGCAGCGTTGCCCCCACAGGGAAGCCAGAGCAGTTCTTC. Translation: CSVAPTGKPEQFF.